The T cell receptor beta chain under discussion was sequenced for a study of control samples from healthy donors and cancer patients. Assay: immunoSEQ multiplex PCR; the TCRdb copy retains only in-frame clones and omits some. In all, the sample yields 150,000 to 200,000 clones. V was trimmed by 1 base and J by 7 bases, leaving 5 bases between them. Germline-derived CDR1 and CDR2 are LGHDT and YNNKEL (reference sequence). The CDR3 consists of 12 residues. The sequence was obtained from a woman aged 25 to 45 in good health. Sequencing was done on a sample of blood. This chain joins TRBV3-1 (or the pseudogene TRBV3-2) and TRBJ1-5; D not certain. The CDR3 spells CASSQADQPQHF. The CDR3 DNA is TGTGCCAGCAGCCAAGCCGACCAGCCCCAGCATTTT.